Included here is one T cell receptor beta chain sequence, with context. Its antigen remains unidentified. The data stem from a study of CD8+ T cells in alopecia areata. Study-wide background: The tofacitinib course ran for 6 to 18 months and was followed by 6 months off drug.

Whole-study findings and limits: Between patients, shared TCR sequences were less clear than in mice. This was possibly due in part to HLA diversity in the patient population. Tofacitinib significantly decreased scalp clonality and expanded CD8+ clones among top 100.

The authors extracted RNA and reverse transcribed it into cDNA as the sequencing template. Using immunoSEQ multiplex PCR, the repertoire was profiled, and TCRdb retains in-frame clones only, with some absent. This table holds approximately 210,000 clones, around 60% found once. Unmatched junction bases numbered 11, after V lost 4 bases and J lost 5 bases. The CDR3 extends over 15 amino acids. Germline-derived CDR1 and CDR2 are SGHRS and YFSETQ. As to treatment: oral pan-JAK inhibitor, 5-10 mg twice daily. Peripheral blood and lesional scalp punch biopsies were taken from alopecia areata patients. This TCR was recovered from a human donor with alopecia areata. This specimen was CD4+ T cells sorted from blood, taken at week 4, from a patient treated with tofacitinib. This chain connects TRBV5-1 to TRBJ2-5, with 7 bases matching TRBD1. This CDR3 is CASSSPIGGGETQYF. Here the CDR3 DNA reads TGCGCCAGCAGCAGCCCAATAGGGGGCGGTGAGACCCAGTACTTC.